This entry lists 8 T cell receptor beta chains sequenced from one sample in a study of graft-versus-host responses after intestinal transplantation. The repertoire was sequenced with immunoSEQ multiplex PCR; TCRdb's copy has only in-frame clones and lacks some. The table records about 43,000 clones, 85% to 95% of them present only once. The specimen comprised PBMCs, sampled about 320 days after intestinal transplant. Source of these receptors: a human patient who received an intestinal transplant, so some T cells may come from the graft donor.

This clone occurred once. The chain combines TRBV18 with TRBJ2-3; perhaps D is TRBD1 or TRBD2 (6 bases each). The V end lost 2 bases, the J end lost 1 base, and 16 bases lay between the germline ends. This CDR3 is built from 17 residues. Germline V lookup: CDR1 KGHSH, CDR2 LQKENI. DNA for the CDR3: TGTGCCAGCTCACCATCCAGACTAGGGGGACGCACAGATACGCAGTATTTT. Translation gives CASSPSRLGGRTDTQYF.

This clone was counted a single time. The rearrangement links TRBV7-2 to TRBJ2-1; 7 positions match TRBD2. The CDR3 sequence is 16 residues long. Germline V gene sequence: CDR1 SGHTA, CDR2 FQGNSA. V lost 2 bases, J lost 2 bases, and 6 bases stayed unmatched. Here the CDR3 DNA reads TGTGCCAGCAGCTTACCCGGGACTACCCCCTACAATGAGCAGTTCTTC. As protein: CASSLPGTTPYNEQFF.

V is TRBV19 and J is TRBJ1-6; no definite D call. Germline V gene sequence: CDR1 LNHDA, CDR2 SQIVND (reference sequence). V lost 7 bases and J 9 bases, leaving 10 bases between the germline ends. The CDR3 sequence is 12 residues long. As DNA, the CDR3 is TGTGCCAGTACCTCGGGATCTTCACCCCTCCACTTT. Translation: CASTSGSSPLHF. Looking up the rest from reference TRBV19 and TRBJ1-6 gives the full variable domain: DGGITQSPKYLFRKEGQNVTLSCEQNLNHDAMYWYRQDPGQGLRLIYYSQIVNDFQKGDIAEGYSVSREKKESFPLTVTSAQKNPTAFYLCASTSGSSPLHFGNGTRLTVT.

The V and J genes are TRBV30 and TRBJ2-2; D is undetermined. This CDR3 spans 11 amino acids. In germline, CDR1 is GTSNPN, CDR2 SVGIG (reference sequence). V was cut by 0 bases and J by 7 bases, with 3 bases left in between. CDR3 coding DNA: TGTGCCTGGAGTGTACTCGGGGAGCTGTTTTTT. Protein sequence: CAWSVLGELFF.

J is TRBJ2-7 and V is TRBV7-9, with a weak D call TRBD2 (6 bases). In germline, CDR1 is SEHNR, CDR2 FQNEAQ (reference sequence). This CDR3 region has 13 residues. V was pared by 1 base and J by 4 bases, with 8 bases between. The CDR3 spells CASSLDGTYEQYF. The CDR3 nucleotides read TGTGCCAGCAGCTTAGATGGGACTTACGAGCAGTACTTC. The full variable domain, rest sourced from reference TRBV7-9 and TRBJ2-7, is DTGVSQNPRHKITKRGQNVTFRCDPISEHNRLYWYRQTLGQGPEFLTYFQNEAQLEKSRLLSDRFSAERPKGSFSTLEIQRTEQGDSAMYLCASSLDGTYEQYFGPGTRLTVT.

V gene TRBV4-3 combines with J gene TRBJ2-7, with D hard to call. The V end was cut by 3 bases, the J end by 6 bases, with 18 bases between. The CDR3 is 15 amino acids. CDR1 LGHNA and CDR2 YSLEER come from the germline V gene. CDR3 loop: CASSHHPNTESEQYF. CDR3 sequence (DNA): TGCGCCAGCAGCCATCACCCTAACACCGAATCCGAGCAGTACTTC.

The rearrangement joins TRBV6-5 to TRBJ2-1; 12 bases fit TRBD2. Germline trimming cut 1 base from V and 8 bases from J; bases unmatched to any gene: 3. Per germline, CDR1 MNHEY and CDR2 SVGAGI. This CDR3 is built from 15 residues. CDR3 sequence: CASSYFLAGGYEQFF. DNA for the CDR3: TGTGCCAGCAGTTACTTTCTAGCGGGAGGGTATGAGCAGTTCTTC.

V usage is TRBV18 and J usage is TRBJ2-7, with D possibly matching TRBD2 (5 bases). The CDR3 covers 17 residues. The ends were cut back, 3 bases at V and 2 bases at J, with 20 bases in the middle. CDR1 and CDR2 (germline): KGHSH, LQKENI. The CDR3 region has the DNA TGTGCCAGCTCACCTTCCTTGGACTTAACAAGGACCTACGAGCAGTACTTC. It encodes CASSPSLDLTRTYEQYF.